Here is one T cell receptor beta chain with its context. The data are from a study of CD8+ T cells in alopecia areata. TCR sequencing used cDNA made by reverse transcription of extracted RNA. Measured with immunoSEQ multiplex PCR; TCRdb has only the in-frame clones, and not every one. The data contain under 130,000 clones, 55% of them singletons. J was trimmed by 0 bases and V by 4 bases; bases with no gene match: 7. This CDR3 has 16 residues. The germline V gene encodes CDR1 SGHRS and CDR2 YFSETQ. Researchers picked out CD4+ and CD8+ T cells from PBMCs by sorting. This TCR came from a human donor in good health. V usage is TRBV5-1 and J usage is TRBJ2-1; TRBD2 matches at 7 bases. Sequenced sample: CD4+ T cells sorted from blood. The DNA for the CDR3 is TGCGCCAGCAGCCCAGGACTAGGCAGCTCCTACAATGAGCAGTTCTTC. Its translation: CASSPGLGSSYNEQFF.